This T cell receptor beta chain was observed in a study of cytomegalovirus exposure and HLA in healthy donors (dated by TCRdb to about 2017). Background on the whole study: In an earlier analysis of 450 to 750 of the donors, around 290 Gb of sequence data and 90 million to 120 million unique TCR beta sequences from 180 million or so T cells were reported. The study used immunosequencing to profile the T cell repertoires of approximately 630 subjects and linked those repertoires to cytomegalovirus serostatus. The study aimed to test whether cataloging public T cell receptors could reveal signatures of past pathogen exposure. HLA typing included class I and class II loci at four-digit resolution. Four to six DR-DQ haplotypes were handled as single units for association and clustering, since linkage in the cohort was strong. Along with the approximately 700-subject first cohort, a separate validation cohort of over a hundred different subjects was used. Every discovery cohort repertoire had been produced on one sequencing platform. In an earlier analysis of a few hundred of the donors, high-throughput TCR beta sequencing was used to judge whether each TCR beta V gene segment behaved as functional or pseudogenic. Of the approximately 400 genotyped donors, 81% fell in the genetic ancestry cluster associated with self-reported Caucasian donors. Alongside the repertoire data, information on donor age, sex, ethnicity and CMV serostatus was compiled. The number of donors typed differed by locus, with roughly 629-640 for A, B, C, DRB1 and DQB1, 522 for DQA1, over 600 for DPA1, and some 450 for DPB1. Among under 450 genotyped donors of the cohort, an average of 235,054 unique TCR beta nucleotide sequences were sequenced per donor, about a sixth of them non-productive. A later analysis re-examined previously published TCR beta repertoires from several hundred donors and added high-resolution HLA genotyping to investigate patterns of TCR occurrence. About 300 gigabases of sequencing data and 70 million to 100 million unique TCR sequences were included in an early release covering around 600 HLA-typed donors. In the later analysis, no new phenotypic data were used to find candidate immune exposures; instead, reliance was placed on TCR beta sequences and their occurrence across donors. The study combined high-throughput TCR immunosequencing, statistical association of individual TCRs with disease status, and machine learning to predict cytomegalovirus infection status. Genome-wide SNP genotypes for about 60% of the roughly 670 donors were used in a later genetic analysis, which treated that subset as a discovery cohort. General study outcomes and caveats: Roughly 17 rarely observed V segments, including chromosome 9 orphons, were excluded from the earlier analysis of 550 to 700 of the donors because counts were too low. The study gave a list of more than 150 TCR beta chains associated with cytomegalovirus. According to a later analysis, TCR association rates differed among HLA loci, with DRB1 alleles showing the most associated TCRs and HLA-C alleles showing the fewest. In an earlier analysis of over 550 of the donors, most TCR beta V segments were observed in productive rearrangements about 90% or about 30% of the time, broadly matching IMGT annotations. Three of the identified cytomegalovirus-associated TCR beta chains were confirmed in vitro to be specific for cytomegalovirus antigens. In a later analysis, about 17,000 TCR beta sequences were associated with specific HLA alleles at a false discovery rate of 0.05. A further reported finding was that TCR beta sequences accurately predicted the HLA-A and HLA-B alleles for most subjects in the first cohort. When HLA alleles, especially DR and DQ, strongly co-occurred, attributing TCR associations to individual alleles was difficult. The 87-base-pair reads could not distinguish some IMGT-functional V segments, including TRBV6-2 and TRBV6-3, so those segments were excluded. The authors suggested that the approach could potentially be extended to other disease states and immunological phenotypes. Most TCR sequences were seen in very few donors, while some public TCRs were found in many individuals. Several of the top co-occurrence clusters appeared to be linked to parvovirus B19, influenza, CMV and Epstein-Barr virus, according to a later analysis. The cohort was sequenced for TCR beta chains only, and without alpha or paired-chain data the features that could be detected were limited. Correlated functional status among segregating V segments might be attributable to linkage disequilibrium, but an unknown experimental factor could not be ruled out. In a later genetic analysis, fewer N-insertions in productive TCRs were reported among donors in an Asian-associated ancestry cluster than the 666-donor mean. In a later analysis, HLA-associated TCR beta chains showed more clonal expansion and lower generation probabilities than non-associated chains that were equally common. A cluster of highly shared sequence variants was judged likely to be a technical artifact of the sequencing pipeline. The classifier was reported to diagnose cytomegalovirus status with high specificity and sensitivity in both the original cohort and the validation cohort. The only immune exposure information available for the cohort was CMV serostatus. V-gene and J-gene trimming of TCR beta chains was associated with a missense DCLRE1C variant in a later genetic analysis, and the association was replicated in an independent cohort. HLA typing was unavailable for some donors at each locus, so association tests used only the typed subset. A later analysis found that most CMV-associated TCR beta chains appeared HLA-restricted, with HLA associations seemingly driven largely by CMV exposure. Presence/absence analyses assumed roughly uniform sequencing depth across donors, an assumption that may not hold.

Receptor amplification or capture employed the immunoSEQ multiplex PCR assay. The multiplex PCR relied on a mix of 60 forward primers for TCR Vbeta segments and 13 reverse primers for TCR Jbeta segments. Amplification of the CDR3 region of rearranged TCR beta genes was performed with a multiplex PCR assay on genomic DNA. On the Illumina HiSeq System, the amplified TCR beta libraries were sequenced as 87-base-pair reads. Per the original workflow: Across the roughly 700 repertoires, a later analysis counted tens of millions of unique TCR beta chains, about 10 million of which were shared by at least two donors. Raw reads were error-corrected and collapsed into unique sequences with a nearest-neighbor algorithm that merged closely related sequences to remove PCR and sequencing errors. Alignment of CDR3 sequences to IMGT reference sequences was used to assign V, D and J gene segments. For a sequence to be retained, a match of at least six nucleotides to both a V gene segment and a J gene segment was required. A rearrangement was called productive if the CDR3 had no stop codons and remained in frame with V and J, and every other rearrangement was called non-productive. CDR3 was defined by IMGT convention, running from the second conserved V-encoded cysteine to the conserved J-encoded phenylalanine. Sequences without an unambiguous match to a single V gene segment were excluded from the earlier analysis of several hundred of the donors. An earlier analysis of 500 to 600 of the donors classified V segments as functional when productive rearrangements were above 56.7% and as segregating when the standard deviation between donors was above 5%. To diagnose cytomegalovirus status from the catalog of TCR beta chain sequences, a statistical classification framework was built. In a later analysis, V and J genes were assigned by comparing TCR nucleotide sequences against IMGT/GENE-DB human TR gene sequences. In a later analysis, CDR3 sequences and most-parsimonious VDJ recombination scenarios were assigned using the TCRdist pipeline. In a later analysis, each TCR beta chain was defined by its CDR3 amino acid sequence together with its V-gene family, and reads lacking a unique V-gene family were excluded. As a way to deal with suspected cross-contamination and a sequencing artifact, a later analysis dropped hundreds of nucleotide sequences that were highly shared and had low generation probability. In a later analysis, a clonal expansion index was calculated for each public chain from normalized within-repertoire ranks of inferred template counts. In a later analysis, generation probabilities were computed with a VDJ recombination model fitted to out-of-frame rearrangements, and the resulting probabilities were checked against IGoR. A later analysis scored TCR-TCR, TCR-HLA and TCR-CMV co-occurrence with hypergeometric tests, applying a repertoire-size bias correction to TCR pairs. To estimate false discovery rates, a later analysis permuted the HLA or CMV assignments 20 times. In a later analysis, co-occurring TCRs were grouped with DBSCAN, and TCRdist sequence similarity was added when clustering was performed within HLA-allele-positive subsets. For co-occurrence clustering, repertoires with fewer than 30,000 or more than 120,000 public chains were excluded, along with a handful of repertoires with anomalous nucleotide sharing. TCRdb obtained this table from immuneACCESS and retained in-frame rearrangements with V and J assigned. These tables miss some clones; where compared with another copy, unresolved V genes account for less than half of the shortfall, and the remainder is unexplained. D and trimming come from the DNA, and the V and J calls and clone size come from that table. Across this sample there are about 200,000 clones, with roughly 80% seen only once. The ten largest clones capture 0.2% to 0.25% of the sample.

From the cysteine up to the phenylalanine, the CDR3 has a length of 14 residues. Just CDR3 DNA is preserved here, 42 bases in frame from base 1. CDR1 and CDR2 were assigned from the germline V gene (reference sequence) as GTSNPN and SVGIG. As concerns this clone: No cognate antigen has been identified for it. No base-level quality is on record; no much larger clone is a single base apart.

In total, approximately 690 healthy bone marrow donors made up the cohort. At the time of sampling, all cohort members were nominally healthy, though unrecorded immune exposures were likely present. The donor tested CMV seronegative and was one of the 352 seronegative cohort members. Every donor gave a peripheral blood sample, and the peripheral blood mononuclear cells from that sample were used for TCR beta sequencing. The Qiagen DNeasy Blood Extraction Kit was used to extract genomic DNA from the blood cell samples. The chain employs TRBV30 and TRBJ1-3; 7 bases in the junction line up with TRBD1. This TCR was recovered from a girl aged 2 to 9 in good health and CMV-seronegative. The sequenced sample was PBMCs. The CDR3: CALQGPLSGNTIYF. The nucleotide sequence is TGTGCTCTACAGGGGCCACTCTCTGGAAACACCATATATTTT.